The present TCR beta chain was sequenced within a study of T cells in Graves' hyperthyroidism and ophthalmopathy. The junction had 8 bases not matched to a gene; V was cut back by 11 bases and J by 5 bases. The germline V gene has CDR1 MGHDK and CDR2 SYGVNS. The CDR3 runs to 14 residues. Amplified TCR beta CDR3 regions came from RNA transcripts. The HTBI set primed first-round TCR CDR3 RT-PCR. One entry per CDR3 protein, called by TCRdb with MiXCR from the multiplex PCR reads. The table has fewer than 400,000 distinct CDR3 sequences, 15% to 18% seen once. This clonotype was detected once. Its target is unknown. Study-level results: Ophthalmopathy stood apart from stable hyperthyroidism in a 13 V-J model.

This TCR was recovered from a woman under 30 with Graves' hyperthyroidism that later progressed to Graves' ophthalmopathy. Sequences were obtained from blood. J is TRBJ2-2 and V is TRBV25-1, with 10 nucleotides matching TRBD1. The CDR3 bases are TGTGCCGTCAATCCGGGACAGGGGACCGGGGAGCTGTTTTTT. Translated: CAVNPGQGTGELFF.